These 23 T cell receptor beta chains were sequenced from one sample in a study of neurological immune-mediated disorders. TCRdb ran MiXCR on the 5' RACE reads and lists one entry per CDR3 protein. The sample shows 84,000 or so distinct CDR3 sequences, 3.5% to 5.5% of them seen only once. Time point reported: longitudinal time-point 3. Specimen: PBMCs. These receptors all come from a woman in her sixties or seventies with multiple sclerosis.

This clonotype was seen at least ten times. The genes are TRBV5-1 and TRBJ2-7, with 8 bases that match TRBD2. CDR1 SGHRS and CDR2 YFSETQ come from the germline V gene. Trimming at V came to 7 bases and at J to 0 bases, leaving 12 bases not matched to a gene. The CDR3 has 16 amino acids. CDR3 region: CASYPGAGGLSYEQYF. The CDR3 bases are TGCGCCAGCTACCCTGGGGCGGGGGGCCTCTCCTACGAGCAGTACTTC.

There are many counts of this clonotype. The junction does not match germline at one end; this may be a read error. The chain is built from TRBV6-6 and TRBJ2-5; TRBD2 agrees at 11 bases. The CDR3 is 16 amino acids. Germline V CDR1 and CDR2: MNHNY, SVGAGI (reference sequence). The CDR3 DNA sequence: TGTGCCAGCAGTGACTCTAGCGGGGGGCGGGAGGAGACCCAGTACTTC. It translates to CASSDSSGGREETQYF.

Sample share makes this clonotype medium-sized (0.01 to 0.1%). V gene TRBV5-1 combines with J gene TRBJ2-1; D is possibly TRBD1 (6 bases). Germline V gene lookup returns CDR1 SGHRS and CDR2 YFSETQ. The CDR3 length is 14 residues. V was shortened by 0 bases and J by 9 bases, with 13 bases between the two germline ends. The CDR3 DNA follows: TGCGCCAGCAGCTTGGACGGGACACGGATTGAGCAGTTCTTC. Translating gives CASSLDGTRIEQFF.

This clonotype was counted ten times or more. This chain joins TRBV5-1 and TRBJ2-7; D is ambiguous. Germline lookup yields CDR1 SGHRS and CDR2 YFSETQ. Trimming left V 0 bases short and J 0 bases short, with 7 bases between. The length of the CDR3 is 14 residues. The CDR3 DNA follows: TGCGCCAGCAGCTTGGCAGGCTCCTCCTACGAGCAGTACTTC. This gives the protein CASSLAGSSYEQYF.

This clonotype was seen at least ten times. This chain joins TRBV7-9 and TRBJ1-1; D not resolved. The V end was cut by 1 base, the J end by 3 bases, with 9 bases between. Germline loops: CDR1 SEHNR, CDR2 FQNEAQ (reference sequence). The CDR3 length is 14 residues. CDR3 DNA sequence: TGTGCCAGCAGCTTAGTTAAGGGAGACACTGAAGCTTTCTTT. Translation gives CASSLVKGDTEAFF.

This clonotype has a handful of counts. V and J are TRBV7-7 and TRBJ1-3; D may be TRBD1 (5 bases). With 4 bases removed from V and 0 bases from J, the gap between germline ends came to 13 bases. Per the germline V gene, CDR1 is SSHAT and CDR2 is FNYEAQ (reference sequence). The CDR3 has 16 amino acids. The CDR3 coding sequence is TGTGCCAGCAGCTCAGGGACTCTGCACTCTGGAAACACCATATATTTT. It codes for CASSSGTLHSGNTIYF.

This clonotype was seen many times. This rearrangement joins TRBV5-1 to TRBJ2-3; D uncertain. Germline V gives CDR1 SGHRS, CDR2 YFSETQ. V dropped 4 bases and J dropped 6 bases, with 18 bases sitting between them. The CDR3 totals 15 residues. CDR3 sequence reads: CASSLNVNIKDTQYF. DNA for the CDR3: TGCGCCAGCAGCCTAAACGTCAATATTAAGGATACGCAGTATTTT.

This clonotype was seen ten or more times. The chain recombines TRBV24-1 with TRBJ1-4, with TRBD1 matching over 10 bases. Trimming at V came to 2 bases and at J to 8 bases, leaving 7 bases not matched to a gene. Germline CDR1 and CDR2: KGHDR and SFDVKD. The CDR3 has 16 residues. The CDR3 bases are TGTGCCACCAGTGATTCGACAGGGGGCGAGAAGGAAAAACTGTTTTTT. This gives the protein CATSDSTGGEKEKLFF.

This clonotype was seen at least ten times. The V and J genes are TRBV20-1 and TRBJ2-7; D is uncertain. The CDR3 is made up of 12 amino acids. Trimming removed 7 bases from V and 0 bases from J, with 10 bases in between. Germline V gene data show CDR1 as DFQATT and CDR2 as SNEGSKA (reference sequence). CDR3 sequence (DNA): TGCAGTGGGCGGACGAGCTCCTACGAGCAGTACTTC. Translated: CSGRTSSYEQYF.

Many counts were recorded for this clonotype. The chain combines TRBV7-2 with TRBJ2-3, with D uncertain. This CDR3 contains 13 residues. Germline-derived CDR1 and CDR2 are SGHTA and FQGNSA. Trimming removed 1 base from V and 3 bases from J, with 5 bases in between. The CDR3 here is CASSLDMTDTQYF. Here the CDR3 DNA reads TGTGCCAGCAGCTTAGACATGACAGATACGCAGTATTTT.

This clonotype came up many times. This chain uses TRBV5-1 with TRBJ2-3; D might be TRBD2 (6 bases). The CDR3 is 15 residues long. V lost 5 bases and J 2 bases, leaving 15 bases between the germline ends. Germline V CDR1 and CDR2: SGHRS, YFSETQ. The CDR3 nucleotides are TGCGCCAGCAGTTTAGGGACTCAGCCCACAGATACGCAGTATTTT. It yields the protein CASSLGTQPTDTQYF.

CDR3 loop: CASSPMGTGTQHF. The CDR3 DNA reads TGTGCCAGCTCACCAATGGGGACAGGGACTCAGCATTTT. The genes are TRBV18 and TRBJ1-5, with TRBD1 matching over 9 bases. V gave up 2 bases and J gave up 13 bases; unmatched junction bases: 6. Germline CDR1 is KGHSH and CDR2 is LQKENI. The CDR3 has 13 amino acids.

Many counts were recorded for this clonotype. The rearrangement uses TRBV4-2 and TRBJ2-7; D unclear. The germline V gene encodes CDR1 LGHNA and CDR2 YNFKEQ. Trimming removed 4 bases from V and 2 bases from J, with 9 bases in between. This CDR3 has 13 residues. The CDR3 sequence is CASSPAATYEQYF. The CDR3 region has the DNA TGTGCCAGCAGCCCGGCTGCCACCTACGAGCAGTACTTC.

This clonotype was seen ten or more times. The chain uses TRBV2 and TRBJ2-2; possible D gene TRBD1, 6 bases. Trimming left V 0 bases short and J 4 bases short, with 15 bases between. The germline CDR1 and CDR2 sequences are SNHLY and FYNNEI. This CDR3 is 17 amino acids long. The CDR3 protein is CASSEAQGQGPTGELFF. The CDR3 DNA follows: TGTGCCAGCAGTGAAGCGCAGGGGCAGGGTCCCACCGGGGAGCTGTTTTTT.

In this sample, this clonotype turned up many times. The chain uses TRBV5-1 and TRBJ2-7; 10 nucleotides align to TRBD1. J was trimmed by 5 bases and V by 4 bases; bases with no gene match: 6. CDR1 SGHRS and CDR2 YFSETQ come from the germline V gene. The CDR3 extends over 14 amino acids. CDR3 loop: CASSPRDRGNEQYF. CDR3 in DNA: TGCGCCAGCAGCCCCCGGGACAGGGGAAACGAGCAGTACTTC.

This clonotype was counted many times. The J gene is TRBJ1-6, the V gene TRBV9, with 11 bases fitting TRBD1. Losses at the gene ends were 4 bases for V and 11 bases for J; bases not matched to a gene: 8. The CDR3 sequence is 15 residues long. Looked up from germline, CDR1 is SGDLS and CDR2 is YYNGEE. The CDR3: CASSLGQGASAPLHF. DNA for the CDR3: TGTGCCAGCAGCTTAGGACAGGGGGCATCGGCACCCCTCCACTTT. Combining the CDR3 with reference TRBV9 and TRBJ1-6 gives the whole variable domain DSGVTQTPKHLITATGQRVTLRCSPRSGDLSVYWYQQSLDQGLQFLIQYYNGEERAKGNILERFSAQQFPDLHSELNLSSLELGDSALYFCASSLGQGASAPLHFGNGTRLTVT.

Many counts were recorded for this clonotype. The V call is TRBV29-1, the J call TRBJ2-1; 10 bases are a match to TRBD2. The CDR3 is 13 residues long. V lost 8 bases to trimming and J lost 7 bases; unmatched junction nucleotides: 8. From germline, CDR1 is SQVTM and CDR2 ANQGSEA. The CDR3 protein is CSTSGGAKNEQFF. The DNA for the CDR3 is TGCAGCACCAGCGGGGGGGCCAAGAATGAGCAGTTCTTC.

The sample holds many counts of this clonotype. The chain joins TRBV15 to TRBJ1-1; tentatively, D is TRBD1 (5 bases). V lost 6 bases, J lost 1 base, and 12 bases lay in between. The V gene's germline CDR1 is LNHNV and CDR2 YYDKDF (reference sequence). The CDR3 contains 14 residues. As DNA, the CDR3 is TGTGCCACCAGTGACGGACAAGCGAACACTGAAGCTTTCTTT. Its translation is CATSDGQANTEAFF.

This clonotype was observed many times. The J gene is TRBJ2-7, the V gene TRBV20-1, with 14 bases lining up with TRBD2. The CDR3 consists of 16 residues. Germline lookup yields CDR1 DFQATT and CDR2 SNEGSKA (reference sequence). After removal of 3 bases from V and 5 bases from J, the junction contained 9 bases not matched to a gene. The CDR3 nucleotides are TGCAGTGCTAGGGAAAGACTAGCGGGGGGGCGGAACGAGCAGTACTTC. Translation: CSARERLAGGRNEQYF.

This clonotype was detected many times. At one of its ends the junction is not consistent with the germline gene, which may arise from a read error. V gene TRBV29-1 combines with J gene TRBJ1-2, with 8 bases lining up with TRBD1. CDR1 and CDR2 (germline): SQVTM, ANQGSEA. The CDR3 consists of 13 residues. This CDR3 is CRVALTGANGYTF. As DNA, the CDR3 is TGCAGAGTTGCTCTGACAGGGGCAAATGGCTACACCTTC.

Ten or more counts support this clonotype. This chain uses TRBV20-1 with TRBJ2-4; possibly TRBD1 for D (5 bases). CDR3 length equals 15 residues. In germline, CDR1 is DFQATT, CDR2 SNEGSKA (reference sequence). Trimming cost V 2 bases and J 0 bases, with 11 bases left between them. CDR3 protein: CSARPRQLAKNIQYF. CDR3 nucleotide sequence: TGCAGTGCTAGACCCCGACAGCTAGCCAAAAACATTCAGTACTTC.

This clonotype was seen many times. The chain uses TRBV10-1 and TRBJ1-1; unclear D gene. The CDR3 consists of 13 residues. Trimming removed 6 bases from V and 4 bases from J, with 12 bases in between. Germline-derived CDR1 and CDR2 are WNHNN and SYGVQD (reference sequence). The CDR3 is CASSERERTEAFF. CDR3 coding DNA: TGCGCCAGCAGCGAACGAGAGCGCACTGAAGCTTTCTTT.

This clonotype was observed at least ten times. This sequence joins TRBV24-1 and TRBJ2-5, with D possibly being TRBD1 (6 bases). CDR1 is KGHDR and CDR2 is SFDVKD in the germline V gene. CDR3 length: 11 amino acids. V lost 10 bases, J lost 4 bases, and 9 bases lay in between. In nucleotides, the CDR3 is TGTGCCACTCGCAGGGGAGAGACCCAGTACTTC. It yields the protein CATRRGETQYF.